This paragraph reports one T cell receptor beta chain. This entry comes from a study of cytomegalovirus exposure and HLA in healthy donors. Amplification used 60 Vbeta primers and 13 Jbeta primers. Source study methods: Approximately 87 million unique TCR beta chains, roughly 11 million shared, were counted in a later analysis. TCRdb keeps only in-frame clones here, not all; method: immunoSEQ multiplex PCR. From that table come the V and J calls and clone size; the DNA was used to work out D and trimming. The profile covers roughly 63,000 clones, with around 68% appearing a single time and roughly 23% taken by the ten largest. The CDR3 sequence is 17 residues long. Germline V gives CDR1 WSHSY, CDR2 SAAADI. Between the trimmed V and J ends, which lost 10 bases and 9 bases, there was a span of 31 bases.

Sample: PBMCs. V and J are TRBV10-2 and TRBJ2-1, with D perhaps TRBD2 (5 bases). This clonotype originated in a man aged 45-65 years in good health and CMV-seropositive. CDR3 DNA: TGCGCCACCAGGTACGCGGCGGGCTTCCCACTACAATCTGAGCAGTTCTTC. Encoded protein: CATRYAAGFPLQSEQFF.